Each of the 19 T cell receptor beta chains below was sequenced from the same sample in a study of shared clonotypes between healthy human individuals. Data came from immunoSEQ multiplex PCR; TCRdb stores just in-frame clones and leaves some out. The data hold about 2.4 million clones, with roughly 93% observed a single time. Sequenced material: naive CD4+ T cells from PBMCs. As to subset: CD45RA+ positively selected. The source of these receptors is a man younger than 35 in good health. Some clones in this sample may be carry-over from other donors' samples.

This chain connects TRBV30 to TRBJ2-3; D is ambiguous. The CDR3 has 13 residues. Germline V gene sequence: CDR1 GTSNPN, CDR2 SVGIG (reference sequence). The V gene lost 0 bases and the J gene lost 8 bases, with 12 bases spanning the gap. CDR3: CAWSVEEKGTQYF. CDR3 nucleotide sequence: TGTGCCTGGAGTGTAGAGGAGAAAGGTACGCAGTATTTT. Supplemented by reference TRBV30 and TRBJ2-3, the full variable domain reads SQTIHQWPATLVQPVGSPLSLECTVEGTSNPNLYWYRQAAGRGLQLLFYSVGIGQISSEVPQNLSASRPQDRQFILSSKKLLLSDSGFYLCAWSVEEKGTQYFGPGTRLTVL.

Comment on this clone: This sample includes further DNA sequences coding for the same CDR3. The gene calls are TRBV5-1 and TRBJ1-1, with 7 nucleotides matching TRBD1. Looked up from germline, CDR1 is SGHRS and CDR2 is YFSETQ. Unmatched junction bases numbered 5, after V lost 5 bases and J lost 1 base. This CDR3 has 14 residues. This CDR3 is CASSSQGGNTEAFF. The CDR3 nucleotides are TGCGCCAGCAGTTCTCAGGGGGGGAACACTGAAGCTTTCTTT.

CDR3: CASSLVAGDPTDTQYF. For the CDR3, the DNA is TGCGCCAGCAGCTTGGTGGCGGGAGACCCCACAGATACGCAGTATTTT. The genes are TRBV5-1 and TRBJ2-3, with 7 bases lining up with TRBD2. With 0 bases clipped from V and 2 bases from J, the junction kept 6 bases outside the gene matches. The CDR3 runs to 16 residues. Germline CDR1 SGHRS, CDR2 YFSETQ.

The chain uses TRBV6-1 and TRBJ1-1, with 7 nucleotides matching TRBD1. Looked up from germline, CDR1 is MNHNS and CDR2 is SASEGT. The V and J ends lost 4 bases and 7 bases, in that order; junction bases with no gene match: 15. CDR3 length equals 16 residues. The CDR3 sequence: CASSVRGIGGGGEAFF. CDR3 nucleotide sequence: TGTGCCAGCAGTGTCAGGGGGATAGGAGGCGGTGGTGAAGCTTTCTTT.

The chain combines TRBV19 with TRBJ1-1; tentatively, D is TRBD1 (6 bases). CDR3 length equals 18 residues. V was shortened by 7 bases and J by 1 base, with 25 bases between the two germline ends. CDR1 and CDR2 from the germline V gene are LNHDA and SQIVND (reference sequence). The CDR3, as DNA: TGTGCCAGTACCCCCCTATTATCGGGGGGCCGGAGGAACACTGAAGCTTTCTTT. It translates to CASTPLLSGGRRNTEAFF.

The CDR3 DNA reads TGTGCCACACAGAGGGGGCCCGGAATGGGAGAGACCCAGTACTTC. This sequence encodes CATQRGPGMGETQYF. The J gene is TRBJ2-5, the V gene TRBV19, with TRBD1 matching 7 bases. Germline loops: CDR1 LNHDA, CDR2 SQIVND (reference sequence). V gave up 10 bases and J gave up 4 bases; unmatched junction bases: 15. The length of the CDR3 is 15 residues.

This sequence joins TRBV11-2 and TRBJ2-6; D is ambiguous. CDR3 size: 19 residues. V lost 3 bases to trimming and J lost 1 base, with 19 bases between them. Germline CDR1 and CDR2: SGHAT and FQNNGV. The CDR3 reads CASSLSHRADNSGANVLTF. Here the CDR3 DNA reads TGTGCCAGCAGCTTGAGTCACCGCGCCGACAATTCTGGGGCCAACGTCCTGACTTTC. The complete variable domain, with remaining parts taken from reference TRBV11-2 and TRBJ2-6, reads EAGVAQSPRYKIIEKRQSVAFWCNPISGHATLYWYQQILGQGPKLLIQFQNNGVVDDSQLPKDRFSAERLKGVDSTLKIQPAKLEDSAVYLCASSLSHRADNSGANVLTFGAGSRLTVL.

CDR3 loop: CASSPGLAVPTDTQYF. The CDR3 DNA is TGCGCCAGCAGCCCGGGACTAGCGGTTCCCACAGATACGCAGTATTTT. V gene TRBV5-1 combines with J gene TRBJ2-3, with TRBD2 matching over 11 bases. Germline CDR1 SGHRS, CDR2 YFSETQ. V lost 4 bases to trimming and J lost 2 bases; unmatched junction nucleotides: 6. The CDR3 loop spans 16 amino acids. Supplemented by reference TRBV5-1 and TRBJ2-3, the full variable domain reads KAGVTQTPRYLIKTRGQQVTLSCSPISGHRSVSWYQQTPGQGLQFLFEYFSETQRNKGNFPGRFSGRQFSNSRSEMNVSTLELGDSALYLCASSPGLAVPTDTQYFGPGTRLTVL.

V gene TRBV13 combines with J gene TRBJ1-1; D call uncertain. The CDR3 runs 15 residues. V was trimmed by 0 bases and J by 6 bases, leaving 14 bases between them. The germline V gene encodes CDR1 PRHDT and CDR2 FYEKMQ (reference sequence). The CDR3 sequence is CASSLGRVWRAEAFF. CDR3 coding DNA: TGTGCCAGCAGCTTAGGCCGGGTTTGGAGGGCTGAAGCTTTCTTT.

This chain uses TRBV11-2 with TRBJ1-1; no clear D. The germline gives CDR1 SGHAT, CDR2 FQNNGV. CDR3 length: 12 amino acids. V was shortened by 4 bases and J by 4 bases, with 7 bases between the two germline ends. The CDR3 DNA reads as TGTGCCAGCAGCTCATTGGTCACTGAAGCTTTCTTT. Translated, it gives CASSSLVTEAFF.

In nucleotides, the CDR3 is TGTGCCAGCAGCGTAGCGGATATCCAAGAGACCCAGTACTTC. Residues: CASSVADIQETQYF. The chain is built from TRBV9 and TRBJ2-5; D unclear. Trimming cost V 0 bases and J 1 base, with 7 bases left between them. This CDR3 region has 14 residues. CDR1 and CDR2 (germline): SGDLS, YYNGEE. The full variable domain, its missing parts supplied by reference TRBV9 and TRBJ2-5, is DSGVTQTPKHLITATGQRVTLRCSPRSGDLSVYWYQQSLDQGLQFLIQYYNGEERAKGNILERFSAQQFPDLHSELNLSSLELGDSALYFCASSVADIQETQYFGPGTRLLVL.

This rearrangement joins TRBV7-2 to TRBJ1-3; possible D gene TRBD1, 5 bases. The CDR3 is 16 amino acids. The germline V and J ends were trimmed by 2 bases and 0 bases, with 11 bases remaining between them. The germline gives CDR1 SGHTA, CDR2 FQGNSA. CDR3 coding DNA: TGTGCCAGCAGCTTATGGCAGGGCCCCTCTGGAAACACCATATATTTT. Translated: CASSLWQGPSGNTIYF.

V gene TRBV5-1 combines with J gene TRBJ2-7, with TRBD2 matching 12 bases. The germline CDR1 and CDR2 sequences are SGHRS and YFSETQ. The ends lost 2 bases at V and 6 bases at J; junction bases unmatched: 6. The CDR3 runs 15 residues. The CDR3 spells CASSFGLAGLTEQYF. CDR3 DNA sequence: TGCGCCAGCAGCTTCGGACTAGCGGGACTAACCGAGCAGTACTTC.

The chain joins TRBV28 to TRBJ2-1; D remains unclear. Germline V gene lookup returns CDR1 MDHEN and CDR2 SYDVKM. The CDR3 runs 12 residues. V was pared by 6 bases and J by 6 bases, with 9 bases between. The chain's CDR3 is CASSGQINEQFF. CDR3 nucleotides: TGTGCCAGCAGCGGGCAGATCAATGAGCAGTTCTTC.

The chain is built from TRBV28 and TRBJ1-2; 10 bases are shared with TRBD1. The CDR3 has 14 residues. Germline CDR1 reads MDHEN; CDR2 reads SYDVKM. The ends lost 6 bases at V and 4 bases at J; junction bases unmatched: 5. The CDR3 protein is CASRSTGGTYGYTF. The CDR3, as DNA: TGTGCCAGCAGATCGACAGGGGGCACCTATGGCTACACCTTC.

The chain has TRBV7-6 and TRBJ2-3, with a possible D match to TRBD1 (6 bases). V was pared by 5 bases and J by 4 bases, with 10 bases between. Germline V CDR1 and CDR2: SGHVS, FNYEAQ. The CDR3 is 13 amino acids. The CDR3 DNA is TGTGCCAGCAGCATAACAGGGCCAGATACGCAGTATTTT. Protein product: CASSITGPDTQYF.

The chain is built from TRBV28 and TRBJ2-7; D is undetermined. V was shortened by 6 bases and J by 4 bases, with 16 bases between the two germline ends. Germline assignment: CDR1 MDHEN and CDR2 SYDVKM. The CDR3 runs 14 residues. CDR3 loop: CASSNDLWGYEQYF. CDR3 sequence (DNA): TGTGCCAGCAGCAACGATTTATGGGGATACGAGCAGTACTTC.

V gene TRBV28 combines with J gene TRBJ2-3; D is possibly TRBD2 (5 bases). Germline-derived CDR1 and CDR2 are MDHEN and SYDVKM. V lost 8 bases and J 0 bases, leaving 9 bases between the germline ends. CDR3 length: 13 amino acids. The CDR3 coding sequence is TGTGCCAGCTACGGCGGGAGCACAGATACGCAGTATTTT. Residues: CASYGGSTDTQYF.

The chain combines TRBV5-1 with TRBJ2-7; D not certain. From germline, CDR1 is SGHRS and CDR2 YFSETQ. The V end was cut by 0 bases, the J end by 2 bases, with 6 bases between. This CDR3 comprises 13 residues. The CDR3 loop is CASSLEHPYEQYF. CDR3 nucleotides: TGCGCCAGCAGCTTGGAGCATCCCTACGAGCAGTACTTC.